The clone carrying this TCR beta chain was recorded at least ten times. Its antigen is unknown. The sample originates from a study of T cell repertoires in cytomegalovirus infection. For the study at large: Matching HLA type and CMV infection were both indicated by public TCR beta signatures.

Germline V CDR1 and CDR2: LGHNT, FRNRAP. The CDR3 length is 15 residues. The trim removed 1 base at V and 7 bases at J, leaving 6 bases unmatched. Whole-study results and caveats: CMV-specific HLA-C-restricted TCR beta clonotypes dominated the ex vivo response. Accumulated public TCR beta family frequency recognized individuals carrying CMV together with the relevant HLA.

From the reads, TCRdb called clonotypes with MiXCR, one entry per CDR3 protein. Of 450,000 to 600,000 distinct CDR3 sequences listed, around 10% are singletons. The clonotype comes from a human donor in good health (CMV status not recorded). Some clones in this sample may be carry-over from other donors' samples. Sequencing was done on a sample of PBMCs. The chain recombines TRBV12-5 with TRBJ2-1, with 8 bases identical to TRBD1. The CDR3 protein is CASGLADRVTNEQFF. The DNA for the CDR3 is TGTGCTAGTGGTTTGGCGGACAGGGTTACGAATGAGCAGTTCTTC.